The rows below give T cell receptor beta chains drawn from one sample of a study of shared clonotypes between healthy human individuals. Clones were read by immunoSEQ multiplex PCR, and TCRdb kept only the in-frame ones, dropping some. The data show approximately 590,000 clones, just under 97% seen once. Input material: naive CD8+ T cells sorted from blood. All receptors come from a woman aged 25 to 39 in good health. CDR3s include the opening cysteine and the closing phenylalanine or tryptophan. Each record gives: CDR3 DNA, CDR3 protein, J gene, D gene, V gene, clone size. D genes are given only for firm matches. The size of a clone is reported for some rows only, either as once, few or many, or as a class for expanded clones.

CDR3 DNA: TGCGCCAGCAGCTGGGGACTAGCGGGAGGGCGAGACCAAGAGACCCAGTACTTC; CDR3 protein: CASSWGLAGGRDQETQYF; J gene: TRBJ2-5; D gene: TRBD2; V gene: TRBV5-1; clone size: .
CDR3 DNA: TGTGCCAGCAGTTTATCGGCTAGCGGGAGCTACGAGCAGTACTTC; CDR3 protein: CASSLSASGSYEQYF; J gene: TRBJ2-7; D gene: TRBD2; V gene: TRBV28; clone size: .
CDR3 DNA: TGTGCCAGCAGCGGTTCTAGCACATACACAGATACGCAGTATTTT; CDR3 protein: CASSGSSTYTDTQYF; J gene: TRBJ2-3; D gene: .; V gene: TRBV7-9; clone size: .
CDR3 DNA: TGTGCCAGCAGTTTTGGCGGGTCTTCCAATCAGCCCCAGCATTTT; CDR3 protein: CASSFGGSSNQPQHF; J gene: TRBJ1-5; D gene: .; V gene: TRBV7-9; clone size: few
CDR3 DNA: TGTGCCAGCAGCCCCTCTAAAGGAGAGACCCAGTACTTC; CDR3 protein: CASSPSKGETQYF; J gene: TRBJ2-5; D gene: .; V gene: TRBV7-8; clone size: .
CDR3 DNA: TGTGCCAGTAGTATTAGGGACAGCAATCAGCCCCAGCATTTT; CDR3 protein: CASSIRDSNQPQHF; J gene: TRBJ1-5; D gene: .; V gene: TRBV19; clone size: few
CDR3 DNA: TGTGCCAGCAGTTTCCCAGGACAGGGGGCGCTTACTAATGAAAAACTGTTTTTT; CDR3 protein: CASSFPGQGALTNEKLFF; J gene: TRBJ1-4; D gene: TRBD1; V gene: TRBV28; clone size: .
CDR3 DNA: TGTGCCACCCGGGACAGGGGAGGATTGGAGCCCCAGCATTTT; CDR3 protein: CATRDRGGLEPQHF; J gene: TRBJ1-5; D gene: TRBD1; V gene: TRBV28; clone size: .
CDR3 DNA: TGTGCCAGCAGCACCCAGGGTAGGGGGGAGCTGTTTTTT; CDR3 protein: CASSTQGRGELFF; J gene: TRBJ2-2; D gene: .; V gene: TRBV27; clone size: .
CDR3 DNA: TGTGCCAGTAGTGGGACTCCGATTTTCTACGAGCAGTACTTC; CDR3 protein: CASSGTPIFYEQYF; J gene: TRBJ2-7; D gene: .; V gene: TRBV19; clone size: .
CDR3 DNA: TGTGCCAGCAGCTTATTCGGGAGTAATGAGCAGTTCTTC; CDR3 protein: CASSLFGSNEQFF; J gene: TRBJ2-1; D gene: .; V gene: TRBV13; clone size: .
CDR3 DNA: TGTGCCAGCAGTTCCAATGGACAGGGGTGGAATGAAAAACTGTTTTTT; CDR3 protein: CASSSNGQGWNEKLFF; J gene: TRBJ1-4; D gene: TRBD1; V gene: TRBV28; clone size: once
CDR3 DNA: TGCAGCGTTGAAAGGACAGGGGTTAACTATGGCTACACCTTC; CDR3 protein: CSVERTGVNYGYTF; J gene: TRBJ1-2; D gene: TRBD1; V gene: TRBV29-1; clone size: .
CDR3 DNA: TGCAGCGTTGAAGAGGATTATAGGGTGAACTATGGCTACACCTTC; CDR3 protein: CSVEEDYRVNYGYTF; J gene: TRBJ1-2; D gene: .; V gene: TRBV29-1; clone size: .
CDR3 DNA: TGTGCCACCGCGGGGAGCTCCTATAATTCACCCCTCCACTTT; CDR3 protein: CATAGSSYNSPLHF; J gene: TRBJ1-6; D gene: .; V gene: TRBV19; clone size: .
CDR3 DNA: TGCGCCAGCAGCTTGAGTTCTGGGATTAACACTGAAGCTTTCTTT; CDR3 protein: CASSLSSGINTEAFF; J gene: TRBJ1-1; D gene: .; V gene: TRBV5-1; clone size: .
CDR3 DNA: TGCAGCGTTGAACCTACAGGGGATGGTGAGCAGTTCTTC; CDR3 protein: CSVEPTGDGEQFF; J gene: TRBJ2-1; D gene: TRBD1; V gene: TRBV29-1; clone size: .
CDR3 DNA: TGTGCCAGCAGCCCCAGGGCGGGCTACGAGCAGTACTTC; CDR3 protein: CASSPRAGYEQYF; J gene: TRBJ2-7; D gene: .; V gene: TRBV27; clone size: .
CDR3 DNA: TGTGCCAGTAGCAAACTAGCGGGAGTAGGAGATACGCAGTATTTT; CDR3 protein: CASSKLAGVGDTQYF; J gene: TRBJ2-3; D gene: TRBD2; V gene: TRBV19; clone size: .
CDR3 DNA: TGTGCCTGGAGTGTAGGGACTACCGGGGAGCAGTTCTTC; CDR3 protein: CAWSVGTTGEQFF; J gene: TRBJ2-1; D gene: TRBD2; V gene: TRBV30; clone size: .
CDR3 DNA: TGTGCCAGTAGTATAAACAGGGAACTGTATAGCAATCAGCCCCAGCATTTT; CDR3 protein: CASSINRELYSNQPQHF; J gene: TRBJ1-5; D gene: .; V gene: TRBV19; clone size: .
CDR3 DNA: TGTGCCAGTACTAGCGGGAGCTTCTACGAGCAGTACTTC; CDR3 protein: CASTSGSFYEQYF; J gene: TRBJ2-7; D gene: TRBD2; V gene: TRBV19; clone size: once
CDR3 DNA: TGTGCCAGCAGCCCGGAGCAGACCTACACCGGGGAGCTGTTTTTT; CDR3 protein: CASSPEQTYTGELFF; J gene: TRBJ2-2; D gene: .; V gene: TRBV11-3; clone size: .
CDR3 DNA: TGTGCCAGCAGTTTATCGAGCGGGGAATGGACTCTAGGCTACACCTTC; CDR3 protein: CASSLSSGEWTLGYTF; J gene: TRBJ1-2; D gene: .; V gene: TRBV27; clone size: .
CDR3 DNA: TGTGCCAGTAGCCCCAGGGGGCCCGGGGACACTGAAGCTTTCTTT; CDR3 protein: CASSPRGPGDTEAFF; J gene: TRBJ1-1; D gene: TRBD1; V gene: TRBV19; clone size: .
CDR3 DNA: TGTGCCAGCAGCTTCGTCACAGGGGCCACAGATGGCAATCAGCCCCAGCATTTT; CDR3 protein: CASSFVTGATDGNQPQHF; J gene: TRBJ1-5; D gene: TRBD1; V gene: TRBV7-9; clone size: .